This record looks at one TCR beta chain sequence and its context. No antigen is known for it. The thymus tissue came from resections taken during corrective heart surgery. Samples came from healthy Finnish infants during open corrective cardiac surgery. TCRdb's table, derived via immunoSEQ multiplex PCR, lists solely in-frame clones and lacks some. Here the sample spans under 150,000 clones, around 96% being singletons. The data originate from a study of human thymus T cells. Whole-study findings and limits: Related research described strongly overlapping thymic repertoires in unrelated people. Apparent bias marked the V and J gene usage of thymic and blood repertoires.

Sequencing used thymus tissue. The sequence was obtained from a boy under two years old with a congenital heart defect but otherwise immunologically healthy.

CDR3 loop: CASSLGRLRDGYTF. CDR3 DNA sequence: TGTGCCAGCAGCTTGGGGAGGCTTCGTGATGGCTACACCTTC. V usage is TRBV5-8 and J usage is TRBJ1-2; unclear D gene. The ends were cut back, 0 bases at V and 6 bases at J, with 12 bases in the middle. CDR1 SGHTS and CDR2 YDEGEE come from the germline V gene. The CDR3 loop spans 14 amino acids.